A single sample is the source of the 6 T cell receptor beta chains below, sequenced in a study of radiotherapy plus CTLA-4 blockade in lung cancer. Sequenced by immunoSEQ multiplex PCR; TCRdb stores in-frame clones only, minus some. The sample includes 95,000 to 150,000 clones, about 90% of them seen just once. This specimen consisted of peripheral blood, obtained from a patient treated with radiotherapy plus ipilimumab. Every receptor here comes from a human donor with non-small cell lung cancer that progressed on radiotherapy plus ipilimumab.

This clone was found a few times. The chain couples TRBV14 to TRBJ2-7, with a possible D match to TRBD1 (5 bases). The CDR3 is 14 residues long. Looked up from germline, CDR1 is SGHDN and CDR2 is FVKESK. V lost 4 bases, J lost 2 bases, and 12 bases lay in between. The CDR3 coding sequence is TGTGCCAGCAGCCGCAACAGGAGAGCCTACGAGCAGTACTTC. Translated: CASSRNRRAYEQYF.

The genes are TRBV5-6 and TRBJ2-5; TRBD1 or TRBD2 may be the D gene (6 bases each). The CDR3 loop spans 14 amino acids. The germline gives CDR1 SGHDT, CDR2 YYEEEE. Trimming cost V 0 bases and J 4 bases, with 10 bases left between them. The CDR3 sequence: CASSLAKGGETQYF. Here the CDR3 DNA reads TGTGCCAGCAGCTTGGCCAAGGGGGGAGAGACCCAGTACTTC.

This clone is a singleton in its sample. The rearrangement uses TRBV7-6 and TRBJ2-1; no firm D call. Trimming stripped 4 bases from V and 1 base from J, with 11 bases between. CDR1 is SGHVS and CDR2 is FNYEAQ in the germline V gene. CDR3 length equals 15 residues. The CDR3 DNA follows: TGTGCCAGCAGCTATACTTTGGGATCCTACAATGAGCAGTTCTTC. Amino acids: CASSYTLGSYNEQFF.

The chain carries TRBV5-8 and TRBJ1-1, with D tentatively TRBD1 (5 bases). Germline CDR1 is SGHTS and CDR2 is YDEGEE. The CDR3 length is 16 residues. V lost 0 bases, J lost 0 bases, and 12 bases lay in between. Written as DNA, the CDR3 is TGTGCCAGCAGCTTGGGCGTGCGGGGCATGAACACTGAAGCTTTCTTT. Translating gives CASSLGVRGMNTEAFF. Filled out from reference TRBV5-8 and TRBJ1-1, the complete variable domain reads EAGVTQSPTHLIKTRGQQATLRCSPISGHTSVYWYQQALGLGLQFLLWYDEGEERNRGNFPPRFSGRQFPNYSSELNVNALELEDSALYLCASSLGVRGMNTEAFFGQGTRLTVV.

This clone was recorded only once. This chain connects TRBV7-9 to TRBJ1-1; the D gene is possibly TRBD1 (6 bases). The CDR3 extends over 13 amino acids. The V gene's germline CDR1 is SEHNR and CDR2 FQNEAQ (reference sequence). Trimming took off 5 bases at V and 5 bases at J, with 12 bases between the two ends. CDR3 in DNA: TGTGCCAGCAGCCGACGGGGGCTGACTGAAGCTTTCTTT. Its translation is CASSRRGLTEAFF.

The chain uses TRBV9 and TRBJ2-1, with TRBD2 as a possible D gene (5 bases). This CDR3 region has 16 residues. V was pared by 0 bases and J by 8 bases, with 18 bases between. Germline assignment: CDR1 SGDLS and CDR2 YYNGEE. The CDR3 reads CASSVVGTSFSYEQFF. The CDR3, as DNA: TGTGCCAGCAGCGTAGTTGGTACTAGTTTCTCGTATGAGCAGTTCTTC.